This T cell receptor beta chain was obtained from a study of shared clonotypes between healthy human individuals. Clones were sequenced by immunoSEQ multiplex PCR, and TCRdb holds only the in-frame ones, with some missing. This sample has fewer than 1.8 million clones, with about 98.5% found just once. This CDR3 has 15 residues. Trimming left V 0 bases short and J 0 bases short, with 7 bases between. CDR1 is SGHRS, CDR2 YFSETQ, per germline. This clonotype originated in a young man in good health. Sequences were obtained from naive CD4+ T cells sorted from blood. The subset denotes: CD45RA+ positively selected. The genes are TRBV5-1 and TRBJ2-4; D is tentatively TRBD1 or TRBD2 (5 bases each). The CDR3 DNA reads TGCGCCAGCAGCTTGGGTGGGACAGCCAAAAACATTCAGTACTTC. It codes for CASSLGGTAKNIQYF.